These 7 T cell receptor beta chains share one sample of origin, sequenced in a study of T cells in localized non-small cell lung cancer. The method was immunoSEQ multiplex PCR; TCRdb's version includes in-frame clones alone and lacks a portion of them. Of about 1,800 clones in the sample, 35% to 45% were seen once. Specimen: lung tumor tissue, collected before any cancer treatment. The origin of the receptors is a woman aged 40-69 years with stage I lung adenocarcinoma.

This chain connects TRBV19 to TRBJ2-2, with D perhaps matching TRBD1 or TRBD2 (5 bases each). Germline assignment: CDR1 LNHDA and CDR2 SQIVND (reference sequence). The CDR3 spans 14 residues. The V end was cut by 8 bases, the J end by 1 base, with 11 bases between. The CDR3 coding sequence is TGTGCCAGTGGCCGGGACCTGAACACCGGGGAGCTGTTTTTT. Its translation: CASGRDLNTGELFF.

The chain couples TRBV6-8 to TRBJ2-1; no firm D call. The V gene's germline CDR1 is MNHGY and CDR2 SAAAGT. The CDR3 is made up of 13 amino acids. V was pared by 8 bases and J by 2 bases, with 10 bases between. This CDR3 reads CASVLNPYNEQFF. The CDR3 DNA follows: TGTGCCAGCGTTTTAAATCCCTACAATGAGCAGTTCTTC.

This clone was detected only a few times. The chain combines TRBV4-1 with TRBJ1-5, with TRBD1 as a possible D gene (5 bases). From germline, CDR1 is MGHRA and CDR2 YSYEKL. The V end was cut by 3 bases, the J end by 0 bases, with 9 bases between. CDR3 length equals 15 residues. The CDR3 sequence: CASSQGDGSNQPQHF. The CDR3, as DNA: TGCGCCAGCAGCCAGGGGGACGGTAGCAATCAGCCCCAGCATTTT.

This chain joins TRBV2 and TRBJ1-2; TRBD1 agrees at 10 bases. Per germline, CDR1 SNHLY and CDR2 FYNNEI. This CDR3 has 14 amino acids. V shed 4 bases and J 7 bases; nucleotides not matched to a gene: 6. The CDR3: CASSGSTGGGGYTF. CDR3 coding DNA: TGTGCCAGCAGTGGATCGACAGGGGGCGGTGGCTACACCTTC.

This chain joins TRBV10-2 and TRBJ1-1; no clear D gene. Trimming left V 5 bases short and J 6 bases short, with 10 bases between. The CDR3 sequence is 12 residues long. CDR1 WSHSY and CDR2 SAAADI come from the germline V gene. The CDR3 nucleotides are TGCGCCAGCAGTCACGGGATGGCTGAAGCTTTCTTT. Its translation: CASSHGMAEAFF.

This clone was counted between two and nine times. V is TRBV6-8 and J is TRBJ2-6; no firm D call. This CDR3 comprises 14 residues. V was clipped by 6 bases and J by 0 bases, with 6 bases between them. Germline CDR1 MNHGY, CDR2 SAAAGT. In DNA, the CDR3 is TGTGCCAGCAGCACGGACTCTGGGGCCAACGTCCTGACTTTC. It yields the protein CASSTDSGANVLTF.

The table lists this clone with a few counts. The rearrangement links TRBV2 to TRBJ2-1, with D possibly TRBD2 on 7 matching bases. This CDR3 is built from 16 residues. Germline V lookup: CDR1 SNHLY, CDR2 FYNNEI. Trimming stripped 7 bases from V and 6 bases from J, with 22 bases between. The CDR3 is CASILERGGLRNEQFF. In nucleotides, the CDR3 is TGTGCCAGCATCCTAGAGAGGGGGGGCCTTCGCAATGAGCAGTTCTTC.